This TCR beta chain was captured in a study of T-cell reconstitution after alpha-beta-depleted transplantation in children. Findings and caveats of the study: Most T-cell counts and diversity one year after the transplant came from T cells that were newly produced.

Germline CDR1 is LGHNA and CDR2 is YNFKEQ. The CDR3 length is 14 residues. V was pared by 1 base and J by 1 base, with 1 base of the junction left unmatched. This sample's TCRbeta library carried unique molecular identifier barcodes. TCRdb called the PCR reads again in MiXCR, with one record for every CDR3 protein. Among roughly 120,000 distinct CDR3 sequences listed, more than 20% were seen once. There are many counts of this clonotype. No antigen is known for it. The specimen comprised PBMCs, mostly from graft donor cells, sampled 180 days after TCRalphabeta/CD19-depleted stem cell transplant. This chain links TRBV4-2 with TRBJ2-7; 7 bases map to TRBD1. This clonotype was sampled from a male patient under 10 years old who had a stem cell transplant for chronic granulomatous disease, so the T cells may come from the graft donor. The CDR3 nucleotides read TGTGCCAGCAGCCAAGGGGGACAGTCCTACGAGCAGTACTTC. Translation: CASSQGGQSYEQYF.